This passage covers 31 T cell receptor beta chains from one sample sequenced in a study of blood T cell repertoires in COVID-19. Generated by immunoSEQ multiplex PCR, the TCRdb table keeps only in-frame clones and is missing some. Seen here are approximately 130,000 clones, around three quarters observed once, and the top ten hold 2% to 2.5%. Sequencing was performed on peripheral blood. These receptors all stem from a woman between 65 and 79 years old with acute or convalescent COVID-19.

The V call is TRBV5-4, the J call TRBJ1-1; 7 positions match TRBD1. The length of the CDR3 is 15 residues. Germline V gene sequence: CDR1 SGHNT, CDR2 YYREEE (reference sequence). The junction had 5 bases not matched to a gene; V was cut back by 3 bases and J by 0 bases. The CDR3 sequence is CASSSPGQLNTEAFF. The CDR3 coding sequence is TGTGCCAGCAGCTCGCCGGGACAGCTGAACACTGAAGCTTTCTTT.

V usage is TRBV2 and J usage is TRBJ1-4; the match to TRBD1 covers 11 bases. This CDR3 has 16 amino acids. After removal of 2 bases from V and 4 bases from J, the junction contained 3 bases not matched to a gene. Per germline, CDR1 SNHLY and CDR2 FYNNEI. The CDR3 coding sequence is TGTGCCAGCAGTGAATGGGGACAGGGGGTTAATGAAAAACTGTTTTTT. As protein: CASSEWGQGVNEKLFF. Full variable domain (rest looked up from reference TRBV2 and TRBJ1-4): EPEVTQTPSHQVTQMGQEVILRCVPISNHLYFYWYRQILGQKVEFLVSFYNNEISEKSEIFDDQFSVERPDGSNFTLKIRSTKLEDSAMYFCASSEWGQGVNEKLFFGSGTQLSVL.

The rearrangement joins TRBV5-1 to TRBJ1-1, with a possible D match to TRBD1 (5 bases). The CDR3 spans 13 residues. Trimming took off 1 base at V and 1 base at J, with 5 bases between the two ends. CDR1 and CDR2 (germline): SGHRS, YFSETQ. CDR3 amino acids: CASSLTGNTEAFF. The CDR3 nucleotides read TGCGCCAGCAGCTTGACAGGGAACACTGAAGCTTTCTTT.

The chain has TRBV12-5 and TRBJ1-2; 7 bases line up with TRBD1. This CDR3 spans 17 amino acids. Germline CDR1 and CDR2: LGHNT and FRNRAP. Unmatched junction bases numbered 12, after V lost 1 base and J lost 4 bases. This CDR3 reads CASGLEELGTDPYGYTF. The CDR3 DNA is TGTGCTAGTGGTTTGGAAGAACTTGGGACAGATCCCTATGGCTACACCTTC.

V and J are TRBV9 and TRBJ1-1; D is perhaps TRBD1 (6 bases). Trimming shortened V by 7 bases and J by 3 bases, and 16 bases separated the two germline ends. Germline V gene sequence: CDR1 SGDLS, CDR2 YYNGEE. The CDR3 contains 14 residues. The CDR3 bases are TGTGCCAGCGGGGACGCTTCAGGGGACACTGAAGCTTTCTTT. Protein: CASGDASGDTEAFF.

The chain is built from TRBV28 and TRBJ2-7; 9 bases are a match to TRBD2. CDR3 length: 14 amino acids. The germline V gene has CDR1 MDHEN and CDR2 SYDVKM. V lost 3 bases to trimming and J lost 3 bases; unmatched junction nucleotides: 3. The CDR3 loop reads CASSLRGGFYEQYF. The DNA for the CDR3 is TGTGCCAGCAGTTTGCGGGGGGGGTTCTACGAGCAGTACTTC.

This clone was recorded once. The gene calls are TRBV30 and TRBJ2-5; the D is unclear. V was trimmed by 4 bases and J by 0 bases, leaving 6 bases between them. The V gene's germline CDR1 is GTSNPN and CDR2 SVGIG (reference sequence). The CDR3 length is 12 residues. CDR3 region: CAWTYNQETQYF. The CDR3 region has the DNA TGTGCCTGGACCTATAACCAAGAGACCCAGTACTTC.

J is TRBJ1-5 and V is TRBV19; weak D call: TRBD1 (6 bases). Germline CDR1 and CDR2: LNHDA and SQIVND (reference sequence). V was clipped by 6 bases and J by 6 bases, with 18 bases between them. This CDR3 has 15 amino acids. This CDR3 is CASRSGEGLSQPQHF. CDR3 sequence (DNA): TGTGCCAGTAGGTCAGGGGAGGGTCTAAGTCAGCCCCAGCATTTT.

V is TRBV28 and J is TRBJ2-7, with D uncertain. CDR3 length equals 13 residues. The V gene lost 10 bases and the J gene lost 2 bases, with 15 bases spanning the gap. CDR1 and CDR2 from the germline V gene are MDHEN and SYDVKM. The CDR3 sequence: CATRLALTYEQYF. The CDR3 DNA is TGTGCCACCCGTTTAGCACTTACCTACGAGCAGTACTTC. Variable domain in full (rest from reference TRBV28 and TRBJ2-7): DVKVTQSSRYLVKRTGEKVFLECVQDMDHENMFWYRQDPGLGLRLIYFSYDVKMKEKGDIPEGYSVSREKKERFSLILESASTNQTSMYLCATRLALTYEQYFGPGTRLTVT.

The chain joins TRBV20-1 to TRBJ1-2; no clear D. The CDR3 extends over 12 amino acids. V was shortened by 3 bases and J by 3 bases, with 8 bases between the two germline ends. The germline V gene encodes CDR1 DFQATT and CDR2 SNEGSKA (reference sequence). The CDR3 here is CSASLAHYGYTF. In DNA, the CDR3 is TGCAGTGCTAGTTTGGCACACTATGGCTACACCTTC.

The chain couples TRBV10-2 to TRBJ2-5, with D possibly matching TRBD2 (6 bases). This CDR3 is 16 amino acids long. The V and J ends lost 5 bases and 2 bases respectively, with 18 bases between them. Germline CDR1 reads WSHSY; CDR2 reads SAAADI. The CDR3 region has the DNA TGCGCCAGCAGTCCAGCGGGCAGACTAGTTCAAGAGACCCAGTACTTC. Amino acid sequence: CASSPAGRLVQETQYF.

The chain recombines TRBV19 with TRBJ1-2; D unresolved. The ends were cut back, 6 bases at V and 2 bases at J, with 13 bases in the middle. CDR3 size: 14 residues. The germline V gene encodes CDR1 LNHDA and CDR2 SQIVND (reference sequence). CDR3 residues: CASSSQAGNYGYTF. As DNA, the CDR3 is TGTGCCAGTAGCTCTCAGGCCGGCAACTATGGCTACACCTTC.

This chain links TRBV4-1 with TRBJ2-4; a weak D match, TRBD2 (5 bases). The CDR3 sequence is 15 residues long. CDR1 MGHRA and CDR2 YSYEKL come from the germline V gene. Trimming took 0 bases from V and 6 from J, leaving 12 bases between them. Here the CDR3 reads CASSQDFRGINIQYF. CDR3 in DNA: TGCGCCAGCAGCCAAGATTTCCGGGGTATAAACATTCAGTACTTC.

The rearrangement joins TRBV19 to TRBJ1-5; D call uncertain. CDR3 size: 12 residues. Germline CDR1 LNHDA, CDR2 SQIVND (reference sequence). V was pared by 7 bases and J by 3 bases, with 7 bases between. The CDR3 region has the DNA TGTGCCAGTACTTCACTCAATCAGCCCCAGCATTTT. It translates to CASTSLNQPQHF.

V is TRBV9 and J is TRBJ2-1, with a weak D call TRBD1 (6 bases). There are 19 residues in the CDR3. V was trimmed by 0 bases and J by 5 bases, leaving 24 bases between them. Germline V gene data show CDR1 as SGDLS and CDR2 as YYNGEE. The CDR3 region is CASSVGIFTRSSGDNEQFF. DNA of the CDR3: TGTGCCAGCAGCGTAGGGATTTTTACTAGGTCCTCAGGGGACAATGAGCAGTTCTTC. The full variable domain, completed using reference TRBV9 and TRBJ2-1, is DSGVTQTPKHLITATGQRVTLRCSPRSGDLSVYWYQQSLDQGLQFLIQYYNGEERAKGNILERFSAQQFPDLHSELNLSSLELGDSALYFCASSVGIFTRSSGDNEQFFGPGTRLTVL.

The chain couples TRBV10-3 to TRBJ1-5, with 7 bases matching TRBD1. CDR1 ENHRY and CDR2 SYGVKD come from the germline V gene. V trimming: 2 bases; J trimming: 2 bases; junction bases outside the gene matches: 3. This CDR3 is 15 amino acids long. CDR3 loop: CAISEDREGNQPQHF. The CDR3 DNA sequence: TGTGCCATCAGTGAGGACAGGGAGGGCAATCAGCCCCAGCATTTT.

The rearrangement joins TRBV7-2 to TRBJ2-5; D perhaps matches TRBD1 (6 bases). V lost 2 bases and J lost 5, with 15 bases in between. The CDR3 totals 15 residues. The germline V gene encodes CDR1 SGHTA and CDR2 FQGNSA. CDR3 in amino acids: CASSLTYRVQETQYF. The CDR3 nucleotides are TGTGCCAGCAGCTTAACATACAGGGTTCAGGAGACCCAGTACTTC.

The chain recombines TRBV5-6 with TRBJ1-2; TRBD1 matches at 8 bases. This CDR3 has 15 residues. V shed 0 bases and J 8 bases; nucleotides not matched to a gene: 9. Germline V gene sequence: CDR1 SGHDT, CDR2 YYEEEE. The CDR3 nucleotides are TGTGCCAGCAGCTTGGGGATTGGGGGACAGGAAGGCTACACCTTC. Its translation: CASSLGIGGQEGYTF.

J is TRBJ2-5 and V is TRBV6-5; 8 bases match TRBD2. Looked up from germline, CDR1 is MNHEY and CDR2 is SVGAGI. The J segment lost 7 bases and the V segment lost 6 bases, leaving 10 bases of the junction unmatched. CDR3 length: 14 residues. CDR3 sequence (DNA): TGTGCCAGCAGCCCGGGGGGGGTGGGAGTGACCCAGTACTTC. Translation: CASSPGGVGVTQYF.

The chain carries TRBV10-3 and TRBJ1-4; 9 nucleotides match TRBD1. Germline CDR1 and CDR2: ENHRY and SYGVKD. Unmatched junction bases numbered 12, after V lost 7 bases and J lost 12 bases. The CDR3 consists of 14 residues. The chain's CDR3 is CAITRDRAGSELFF. The CDR3 coding sequence is TGTGCCATCACACGGGACAGGGCCGGGTCAGAACTGTTTTTT.

The V and J genes are TRBV10-2 and TRBJ2-5, with 7 bases lining up with TRBD1. CDR3 length: 15 amino acids. The V gene's germline CDR1 is WSHSY and CDR2 SAAADI. With V trimmed by 6 bases and J by 2 bases, 9 bases remained unmatched. CDR3 in DNA: TGCGCCAGCAGGGACGGACAGGCCTCTCAAGAGACCCAGTACTTC. Translation gives CASRDGQASQETQYF.

The chain couples TRBV28 to TRBJ1-6; perhaps TRBD1 as D (5 bases). CDR3 length: 15 residues. CDR1 is MDHEN, CDR2 SYDVKM, per germline. The V gene lost 7 bases and the J gene lost 10 bases, with 20 bases spanning the gap. CDR3 coding DNA: TGTGCCAGCAAGACGACCGGGACTCTCCGATCACCCCTCCACTTT. Amino acids: CASKTTGTLRSPLHF.

This clone has a handful of counts. The chain employs TRBV21-1 and TRBJ2-7; no check of the table's D call, TRBD1, against the DNA was made. TRBV21-1 is deemed a pseudogene. CDR3 length equals 15 residues. This CDR3 is CASSLRRDRDYEQYF. The CDR3 coding sequence is TGTGCCAGCAGCTTACGCCGGGACAGGGACTACGAGCAGTACTTC.

This clone has a count of ten or more. The rearrangement uses TRBV7-3 and TRBJ2-7; 9 nucleotides match TRBD1. The V segment lost 5 bases and the J segment 5 bases; nucleotides outside the gene matches: 7. The germline gives CDR1 SGHTA, CDR2 FQGTGA. The CDR3 has 14 residues. CDR3 protein: CASSKTGQGNEQYF. The CDR3 DNA is TGTGCCAGCAGCAAAACGGGACAGGGTAACGAGCAGTACTTC.

CDR3: CASSLGTDTQYF. The CDR3 DNA is TGCGCCAGCAGTCTAGGCACAGATACGCAGTATTTT. The chain has TRBV4-1 and TRBJ2-3; unclear D gene. Germline assignment: CDR1 MGHRA and CDR2 YSYEKL. V was shortened by 6 bases and J by 1 base, with 5 bases between the two germline ends. The CDR3 is 12 amino acids.

The V and J genes are TRBV30 and TRBJ2-3, with 7 bases fitting TRBD2. Germline CDR1 and CDR2: GTSNPN and SVGIG (reference sequence). There are 14 residues in the CDR3. The trim removed 2 bases at V and 2 bases at J, leaving 4 bases unmatched. DNA of the CDR3: TGTGCCTGGAGTAAGGGGACTACCACAGATACGCAGTATTTT. Encoded protein: CAWSKGTTTDTQYF.

V is TRBV4-2 and J is TRBJ1-2, with TRBD1 identical over 8 bases. The CDR3 has 15 residues. From germline, CDR1 is LGHNA and CDR2 YNFKEQ. With 0 bases clipped from V and 6 bases from J, the junction kept 6 bases outside the gene matches. The CDR3 DNA is TGTGCCAGCAGCCAAGATGTTGACAGGGGAAATGGCTACACCTTC. This translates into CASSQDVDRGNGYTF.

V is TRBV7-2 and J is TRBJ1-2; 7 bases map to TRBD1. The CDR3 has 16 amino acids. The junction had 13 bases not matched to a gene; V was cut back by 5 bases and J by 4 bases. From germline, CDR1 is SGHTA and CDR2 FQGNSA. CDR3 coding DNA: TGTGCCAGCAGCATTGGATGGGCAGGGACAGCCTATGGCTACACCTTC. Residues: CASSIGWAGTAYGYTF.

This clone was counted a single time. The chain couples TRBV10-3 to TRBJ1-2, with 7 nucleotides matching TRBD1. Germline V gene data show CDR1 as ENHRY and CDR2 as SYGVKD. Losses at the gene ends were 6 bases for V and 4 bases for J; bases not matched to a gene: 5. This CDR3 is 13 amino acids long. DNA for the CDR3: TGTGCCATCAGCCGACAGGGTAGCTATGGCTACACCTTC. It is translated as CAISRQGSYGYTF.

In this sample, this clone turned up many times. CDR3 nucleotides: TGCGCCAGCAGCCTCAGATTAGACAGGGGTAATCAGCCCCAGCATTTT. Protein sequence: CASSLRLDRGNQPQHF. This chain connects TRBV4-1 to TRBJ1-5, with 8 bases fitting TRBD1. The CDR3 is 16 residues long. Germline trimming cut 4 bases from V and 4 bases from J; bases unmatched to any gene: 9. Germline V gene sequence: CDR1 MGHRA, CDR2 YSYEKL.

The CDR3 region is CASSESGTKETQYF. DNA for the CDR3: TGCGCCAGCAGTGAGTCGGGGACTAAGGAGACCCAGTACTTC. The rearrangement uses TRBV10-2 and TRBJ2-5, with 7 positions matching TRBD2. Germline assignment: CDR1 WSHSY and CDR2 SAAADI. Trimming at V came to 0 bases and at J to 5 bases, leaving 3 bases not matched to a gene. This CDR3 contains 14 residues.